The TCR beta chain described here comes from a study of PD-1 blockade in classical Hodgkin lymphoma. Assay used: immunoSEQ multiplex PCR; TCRdb lists only in-frame clones, some missing. The top ten clones hold 8.3% of a sample with 15,000 or so clones, 55% to 70% of them seen once. Relapse was seen in all patients after autologous stem cell transplantation, and brentuximab vedotin exposure was variable. Germline values: CDR1 GTSNPN, CDR2 SVGIG (reference sequence). Trimming at V came to 2 bases and at J to 6 bases, leaving 12 bases not matched to a gene. The CDR3 spans 16 residues. The sequence came from a human donor with classical Hodgkin lymphoma. Here the sequenced sample was peripheral blood mononuclear cells (PBMCs), taken before the second cycle of nivolumab. The chain links TRBV30 to TRBJ1-1, with 10 bases that match TRBD1. CDR3 in amino acids: CAWSTPGTGVSAEAFF. In DNA, the CDR3 is TGTGCCTGGAGTACACCCGGGACAGGGGTATCCGCTGAAGCTTTCTTT.